Below are 10 T cell receptor beta chains sequenced from a single sample in a study of PD-1 blockade in classical Hodgkin lymphoma. Brentuximab vedotin exposure varied, and every patient relapsed after autologous stem cell transplantation. Data came from immunoSEQ multiplex PCR; TCRdb stores just in-frame clones and leaves some out. The repertoire holds approximately 44,000 clones, with approximately 64% as singletons. This sample comprised peripheral blood mononuclear cells (PBMCs), obtained at baseline. The source of these receptors is a human donor with classical Hodgkin lymphoma.

The chain joins TRBV10-3 to TRBJ2-7; 7 positions match TRBD1. Germline CDR1 ENHRY, CDR2 SYGVKD. The CDR3 covers 17 residues. With V trimmed by 5 bases and J by 0 bases, 13 bases remained unmatched. In DNA form, the CDR3 reads TGTGCCATCAGTTCCTCTAGGGGGCTAGTAAGCTCCTACGAGCAGTACTTC. Its translation: CAISSSRGLVSSYEQYF.

The chain combines TRBV9 with TRBJ1-2; D unclear. CDR1 is SGDLS and CDR2 is YYNGEE in the germline V gene. The CDR3 runs to 14 residues. The ends were cut back, 3 bases at V and 4 bases at J, with 13 bases in the middle. The DNA of the CDR3 is TGTGCCAGCAGCGGCTCAGGAGGCTTCTATGGCTACACCTTC. As protein: CASSGSGGFYGYTF. The whole variable domain, remainder taken from reference TRBV9 and TRBJ1-2, is DSGVTQTPKHLITATGQRVTLRCSPRSGDLSVYWYQQSLDQGLQFLIQYYNGEERAKGNILERFSAQQFPDLHSELNLSSLELGDSALYFCASSGSGGFYGYTFGSGTRLTVV.

This clone was counted between two and nine times. The gene calls are TRBV7-9 and TRBJ2-7; unclear D gene. Trimming shortened V by 5 bases and J by 3 bases, and 8 bases separated the two germline ends. Germline CDR1 and CDR2: SEHNR and FQNEAQ (reference sequence). This CDR3 has 12 amino acids. CDR3 in amino acids: CASSQEDYEQYF. CDR3 DNA: TGTGCCAGCAGCCAAGAAGACTACGAGCAGTACTTC.

The rearrangement uses TRBV30 and TRBJ2-7; 8 nucleotides match TRBD1. Germline CDR1 GTSNPN, CDR2 SVGIG (reference sequence). V trimming: 2 bases; J trimming: 2 bases; junction bases outside the gene matches: 8. CDR3 length equals 15 residues. CDR3 DNA: TGTGCCTGGAGTCTTCTAGGACAGGGTACCTACGAGCAGTACTTC. Amino acids: CAWSLLGQGTYEQYF.

This chain uses TRBV11-2 with TRBJ2-3; 7 nucleotides line up with TRBD1. Germline CDR1 reads SGHAT; CDR2 reads FQNNGV. The CDR3 runs 16 residues. With V trimmed by 5 bases and J by 4 bases, 12 bases remained unmatched. The CDR3 loop is CASSSLPRQGPDTQYF. The CDR3 coding sequence is TGTGCCAGCAGCAGCCTTCCGAGACAGGGTCCAGATACGCAGTATTTT. The variable domain in full, with the rest retrieved from reference TRBV11-2 and TRBJ2-3, is EAGVAQSPRYKIIEKRQSVAFWCNPISGHATLYWYQQILGQGPKLLIQFQNNGVVDDSQLPKDRFSAERLKGVDSTLKIQPAKLEDSAVYLCASSSLPRQGPDTQYFGPGTRLTVL.

This chain links TRBV19 with TRBJ2-7; D is unclear. The germline V gene encodes CDR1 LNHDA and CDR2 SQIVND (reference sequence). The CDR3 runs to 14 residues. V was pared by 3 bases and J by 0 bases, with 9 bases between. The CDR3 DNA reads as TGTGCCAGTAGTATCGGCCTTAGCTCCTACGAGCAGTACTTC. Its protein product is CASSIGLSSYEQYF.

V usage is TRBV27 and J usage is TRBJ2-1; D ambiguous. Looked up from germline, CDR1 is MNHEY and CDR2 is SMNVEV (reference sequence). The CDR3 runs to 13 residues. V gave up 2 bases and J gave up 6 bases, with 8 bases separating them. The CDR3 loop is CASSLRSANEQFF. The CDR3, as DNA: TGTGCCAGCAGTTTAAGGTCAGCCAATGAGCAGTTCTTC.

DNA for the CDR3: TGTGCCAGCAGCCAAGATTTGACGGGATCCTACGAGCAGTACTTC. It is translated as CASSQDLTGSYEQYF. The chain is built from TRBV14 and TRBJ2-7; D possibly corresponds to TRBD2 (5 bases). Germline lookup yields CDR1 SGHDN and CDR2 FVKESK. This CDR3 is built from 15 residues. Trimming cost V 0 bases and J 1 base, with 10 bases left between them. Based on the CDR3 plus reference TRBV14 and TRBJ2-7, the full variable domain is EAGVTQFPSHSVIEKGQTVTLRCDPISGHDNLYWYRRVMGKEIKFLLHFVKESKQDESGMPNNRFLAERTGGTYSTLKVQPAELEDSGVYFCASSQDLTGSYEQYFGPGTRLTVT.

The gene calls are TRBV30 and TRBJ2-7; D remains unclear. Germline V CDR1 and CDR2: GTSNPN, SVGIG (reference sequence). The CDR3 has 13 amino acids. The V end lost 5 bases, the J end lost 3 bases, and 14 bases lay between the germline ends. CDR3 bases: TGTGCCTGGGACCGGGTTCTCTTCTACGAGCAGTACTTC. Translating gives CAWDRVLFYEQYF.

J is TRBJ2-7 and V is TRBV27; D possibly corresponds to TRBD1 (5 bases). Germline loops: CDR1 MNHEY, CDR2 SMNVEV (reference sequence). Trimming cost V 6 bases and J 3 bases, with 21 bases left between them. This CDR3 has 16 amino acids. In DNA, the CDR3 is TGTGCCAGCAGAATTACAGGAGCAGGTAGGATCTACGAGCAGTACTTC. It codes for CASRITGAGRIYEQYF.